These T cell receptor beta chains were read from a single sample in a study of cytomegalovirus exposure and HLA in healthy donors. The protocol was immunoSEQ multiplex PCR, while the TCRdb copy is restricted to in-frame clones and leaves out a portion. The sample comprises about 130,000 clones, approximately 69% of which are singletons, and approximately 6.3% rests with the top ten. Input material: PBMCs. These receptors all come from a man in his forties in good health and CMV-seropositive. Each CDR3 is given with its conserved first and last residue. D genes are given only for firm matches. Clone size appears in some rows only: once, few, many, or a class for an expanded clone.

d_call: TRBD1; clone_size: NA; v_call: TRBV5-4; j_call: TRBJ2-1; cdr3_length: 14; cdr3_nt: TGTGCCAGCAGGGTAGGACAGGGGGGCAATGAGCAGTTCTTC; cdr3_aa: CASRVGQGGNEQFF
d_call: TRBD1; clone_size: NA; v_call: TRBV4-2; j_call: TRBJ1-4; cdr3_length: 16; cdr3_nt: TGTGCCAGCAGCCAAGAGATGACAGGGGGACGTGAAAAACTGTTTTTT; cdr3_aa: CASSQEMTGGREKLFF
d_call: NA; clone_size: NA; v_call: TRBV7-9; j_call: TRBJ2-7; cdr3_length: 17; cdr3_nt: TGTTCCAGCAGCTTATTCCCTGGGGCAGGGTCGTCCTACGAGCAGTACTTC; cdr3_aa: CSSSLFPGAGSSYEQYF
d_call: TRBD2; clone_size: NA; v_call: TRBV7-6; j_call: TRBJ2-3; cdr3_length: 15; cdr3_nt: TGTGCCAGCAGCTATTCTAGCGGGGGTGCAGATACGCAGTATTTT; cdr3_aa: CASSYSSGGADTQYF
d_call: NA; clone_size: NA; v_call: TRBV7-2; j_call: TRBJ1-1; cdr3_length: 15; cdr3_nt: TGTGCCAGCAGCTTAGATGGCGGGGCTGGCACTGAAGCTTTCTTT; cdr3_aa: CASSLDGGAGTEAFF
d_call: TRBD1; clone_size: few; v_call: TRBV2; j_call: TRBJ1-5; cdr3_length: 14; cdr3_nt: TGTGCCAGCAGTTCGACAGGGCAGGATCAGCCCCAGCATTTT; cdr3_aa: CASSSTGQDQPQHF
d_call: TRBD2; clone_size: NA; v_call: TRBV6-5; j_call: TRBJ2-7; cdr3_length: 15; cdr3_nt: TGTGCCAGCAGTTACATGGTCGGACTAGCTGACGAGCAGTACTTC; cdr3_aa: CASSYMVGLADEQYF
d_call: NA; clone_size: NA; v_call: TRBV6-6; j_call: TRBJ2-3; cdr3_length: 12; cdr3_nt: TGTGCCAGCAGTTTTAGTGAGGATACGCAGTATTTT; cdr3_aa: CASSFSEDTQYF
d_call: NA; clone_size: NA; v_call: TRBV6-4; j_call: TRBJ2-5; cdr3_length: 13; cdr3_nt: TGTGCCAGCAGTGTGAGCGGGCAAGAGACCCAGTACTTC; cdr3_aa: CASSVSGQETQYF
d_call: TRBD2; clone_size: NA; v_call: TRBV2; j_call: TRBJ2-2; cdr3_length: 14; cdr3_nt: TGTGCCAGCCAGACTAGCGGGTGGGGCGGGGAGCTGTTTTTT; cdr3_aa: CASQTSGWGGELFF
d_call: NA; clone_size: NA; v_call: TRBV7-2; j_call: TRBJ2-3; cdr3_length: 13; cdr3_nt: TGTGCCAGCAGCTTAGGGCGGGAAGATACGCAGTATTTT; cdr3_aa: CASSLGREDTQYF